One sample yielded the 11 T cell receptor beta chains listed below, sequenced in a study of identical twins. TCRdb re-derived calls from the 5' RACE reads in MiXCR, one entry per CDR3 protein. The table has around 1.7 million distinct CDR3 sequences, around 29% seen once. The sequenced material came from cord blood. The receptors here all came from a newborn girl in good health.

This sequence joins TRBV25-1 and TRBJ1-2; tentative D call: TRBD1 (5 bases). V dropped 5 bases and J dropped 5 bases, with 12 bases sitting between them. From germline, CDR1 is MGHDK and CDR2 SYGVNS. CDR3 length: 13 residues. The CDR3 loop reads CASSPAAGYGYTF. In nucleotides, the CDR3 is TGTGCCAGCAGTCCAGCCGCAGGGTATGGCTACACCTTC.

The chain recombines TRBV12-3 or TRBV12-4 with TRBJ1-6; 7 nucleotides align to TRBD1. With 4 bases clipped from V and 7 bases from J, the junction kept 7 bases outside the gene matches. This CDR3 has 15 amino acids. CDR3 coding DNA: TGTGCCAGCAGTTCCAGACAGGGTCAGAATTCACCCCTCCACTTT. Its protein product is CASSSRQGQNSPLHF.

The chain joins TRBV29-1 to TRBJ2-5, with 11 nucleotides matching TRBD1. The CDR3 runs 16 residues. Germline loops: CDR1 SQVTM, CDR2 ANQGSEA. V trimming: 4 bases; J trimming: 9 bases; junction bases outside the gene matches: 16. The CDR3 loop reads CSVVLSSRGTGGPQYF. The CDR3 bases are TGCAGCGTTGTTTTGTCTAGTAGAGGGACAGGGGGTCCCCAGTACTTC.

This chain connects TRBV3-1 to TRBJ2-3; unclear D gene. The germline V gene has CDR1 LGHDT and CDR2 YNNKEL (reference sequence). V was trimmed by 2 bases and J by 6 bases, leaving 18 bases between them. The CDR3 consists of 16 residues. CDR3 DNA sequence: TGTGCCAGCAGCCAAAGATCCGGCGGTCTGGCGGATACGCAGTATTTT. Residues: CASSQRSGGLADTQYF.

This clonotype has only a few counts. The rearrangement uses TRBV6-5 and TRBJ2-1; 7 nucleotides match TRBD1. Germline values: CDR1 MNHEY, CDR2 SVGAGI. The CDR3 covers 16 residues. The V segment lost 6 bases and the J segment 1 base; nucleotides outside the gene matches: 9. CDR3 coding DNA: TGTGCCAGCAGCCCGACAGGGAGTGGGTCCTACAATGAGCAGTTCTTC. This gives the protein CASSPTGSGSYNEQFF.

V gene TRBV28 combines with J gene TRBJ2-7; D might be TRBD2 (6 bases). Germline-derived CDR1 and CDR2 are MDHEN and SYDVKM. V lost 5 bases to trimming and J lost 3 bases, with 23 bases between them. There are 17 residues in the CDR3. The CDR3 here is CASSPRTGGKKYYEQYF. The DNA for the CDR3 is TGTGCCAGCAGTCCACGGACTGGCGGGAAAAAATACTACGAGCAGTACTTC.

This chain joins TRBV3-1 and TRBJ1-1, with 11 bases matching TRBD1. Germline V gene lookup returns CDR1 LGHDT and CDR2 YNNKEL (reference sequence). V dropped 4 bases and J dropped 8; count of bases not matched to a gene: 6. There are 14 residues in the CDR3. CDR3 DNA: TGTGCCAGCAGCCCTTGGGACAGGGGGAGGGAAGCTTTCTTT. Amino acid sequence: CASSPWDRGREAFF. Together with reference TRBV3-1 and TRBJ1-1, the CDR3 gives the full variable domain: DTAVSQTPKYLVTQMGNDKSIKCEQNLGHDTMYWYKQDSKKFLKIMFSYNNKELIINETVPNRFSPKSPDKAHLNLHINSLELGDSAVYFCASSPWDRGREAFFGQGTRLTVV.

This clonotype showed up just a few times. Here the CDR3 DNA reads TGTGCCAGCAGCTTAAGAGGGGGAACTTGGACAGCCGTTAATGAGCAGTTCTTC. It translates to CASSLRGGTWTAVNEQFF. V gene TRBV13 combines with J gene TRBJ2-1; D is possibly TRBD1 (6 bases). CDR1 and CDR2 (germline): PRHDT, FYEKMQ (reference sequence). V lost 2 bases, J lost 7 bases, and 24 bases lay in between. The CDR3 sequence is 18 residues long.

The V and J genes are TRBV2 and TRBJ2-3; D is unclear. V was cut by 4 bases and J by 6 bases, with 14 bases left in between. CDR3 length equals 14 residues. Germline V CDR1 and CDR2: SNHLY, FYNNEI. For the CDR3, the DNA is TGTGCCAGCAGTGGGGCTAGAGGTCTCGATACGCAGTATTTT. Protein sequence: CASSGARGLDTQYF.

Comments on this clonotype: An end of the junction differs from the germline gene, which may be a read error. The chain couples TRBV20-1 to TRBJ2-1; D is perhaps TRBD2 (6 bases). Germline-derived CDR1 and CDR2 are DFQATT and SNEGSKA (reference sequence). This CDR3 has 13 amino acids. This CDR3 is CNASVAAYNEQFF. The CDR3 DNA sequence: TGCAATGCTAGCGTAGCGGCCTACAATGAGCAGTTCTTC.

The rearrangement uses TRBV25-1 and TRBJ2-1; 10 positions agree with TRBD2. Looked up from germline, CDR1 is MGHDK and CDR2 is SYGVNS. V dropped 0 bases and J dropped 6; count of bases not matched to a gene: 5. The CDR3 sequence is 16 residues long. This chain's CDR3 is CASSEYRAGGANEQFF. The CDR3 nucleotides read TGTGCCAGCAGTGAATATCGAGCGGGAGGGGCCAATGAGCAGTTCTTC.